This TCR beta chain was recovered during a study of early T cells in non-severe SARS-CoV-2 infection (dated by TCRdb to about 2021). A note on the overall study: Bulk RNA from unsorted whole blood was used for TCR sequencing, so alpha and beta chains could not be paired. Study-level results and caveats: VDJdb matching was skewed toward anti-spike CD8 responses, so virus-specific expansions were likely underestimated and private and CD4 specificities were missed.

Library preparation was by 5' RACE. Sequenced on a NextSeq 500. Unique molecular identifiers were attached to individual cDNA molecules in the TCR library protocol so that sequencing error and PCR bias could be corrected. Both TCR alpha and beta chains were sequenced, and tight co-correlation was observed between alpha and beta sequence abundances in each sample. In the source study's methods: V gene, J gene and CDR3 annotation of TCR sequences was performed with Decombinator V4. Expanded TCRs were defined as changing significantly between any two time points under a Poisson model with p below 0.0001. TCR abundances were normalised to the total number of TCRs sequenced in each sample and reported as counts per million. MAIT TCRs were defined by TRAV1-2 paired with TRAJ12, TRAJ20 or TRAJ33, and iNKT TCRs by TRAV10 paired with TRAJ18. VDJdb, accessed 1 November 2021, was searched for CMV, EBV and SARS-CoV-2 annotated TCRs, excluding TCRs annotated for multiple antigens. TCRdb applied fastp at Q25 and MiXCR to the public reads, then kept only in-frame beta chains. CDR3 protein duplicates are merged, each entry listing the most common genes and DNA. These V and J calls derive from TCRdb rather than the authors' analysis. In this sample the table shows about 48,000 distinct CDR3 sequences, less than 15% of which occur a single time. Roughly 10% of the sample is held by the ten biggest clonotypes.

A case-control design nested within a healthcare worker cohort in London, UK, was used, with weekly nasopharyngeal swab PCR tests and blood sampling performed. Healthcare workers were enrolled in the week of the UK lockdown, from 23 to 31 March 2020, and were followed every week for up to roughly 16 weeks. In this sample, this clonotype turned up many times. No antigen is known for it. Base qualities are not at hand, and no much larger clone is one base apart. V is shortened by 1 base, J by 4 bases, and the region joining them spans 13 bases. For CDR1 and CDR2, the germline V gene lists SGHTA and FQGNSA. From the cysteine through the phenylalanine, the CDR3 covers 16 amino acids. Only CDR3 DNA remains: 48 bases, in frame from the first base.

This receptor chain uses TRBV7-2 and TRBJ2-2; no D gene is confidently identified. The sequenced material came from whole blood. This TCR derives from an adult who was a healthcare worker with PCR-confirmed SARS-CoV-2 infection or an uninfected control (not recorded which). The nucleotides read TGTGCCAGCAGCTTAGTCCACAGACGGTTCACCGGGGAGCTGTTTTTT. This sequence encodes CASSLVHRRFTGELFF.